These 23 T cell receptor beta chains were all obtained from the same sample, sequenced in a study of cytomegalovirus exposure and HLA in healthy donors. The primer mix had 60 Vbeta and 13 Jbeta primers. The protocol was immunoSEQ multiplex PCR, while the TCRdb copy is restricted to in-frame clones and leaves out a portion. Among tens of thousands of clones listed, about 77% were seen once. The sequenced material came from PBMCs. The receptor source for this set is a male donor in good health and CMV-seropositive.

The chain recombines TRBV6-5 with TRBJ2-3, with 8 bases fitting TRBD2. The junction had 6 bases not matched to a gene; V was cut back by 8 bases and J by 2 bases. This CDR3 comprises 14 residues. Germline lookup yields CDR1 MNHEY and CDR2 SVGAGI. The CDR3 reads CASREGGPTDTQYF. As DNA, the CDR3 is TGTGCCAGCCGGGAGGGGGGACCCACAGATACGCAGTATTTT.

V gene TRBV5-4 combines with J gene TRBJ1-2, with 9 nucleotides matching TRBD1. Germline CDR1 and CDR2: SGHNT and YYREEE (reference sequence). There are 13 residues in the CDR3. V trimming: 4 bases; J trimming: 6 bases; junction bases outside the gene matches: 4. The CDR3 protein is CASSEQGANGYTF. The CDR3 nucleotides are TGTGCCAGCAGCGAACAGGGGGCGAATGGCTACACCTTC.

The CDR3 protein is CASSPLDRSNYGYTF. The DNA for the CDR3 is TGCGCCAGCAGCCCCCTGGACAGAAGTAACTATGGCTACACCTTC. The rearrangement links TRBV5-1 to TRBJ1-2; tentatively, D is TRBD1 (6 bases). Trimming shortened V by 4 bases and J by 1 base, and 14 bases separated the two germline ends. CDR3 length: 15 amino acids. CDR1 and CDR2 (germline): SGHRS, YFSETQ. The full variable domain, its missing parts supplied by reference TRBV5-1 and TRBJ1-2, is KAGVTQTPRYLIKTRGQQVTLSCSPISGHRSVSWYQQTPGQGLQFLFEYFSETQRNKGNFPGRFSGRQFSNSRSEMNVSTLELGDSALYLCASSPLDRSNYGYTFGSGTRLTVV.

This chain links TRBV30 with TRBJ2-5; D gene uncertain. The CDR3 is 15 amino acids. CDR1 and CDR2 (germline): GTSNPN, SVGIG (reference sequence). Trimming stripped 1 base from V and 0 bases from J, with 12 bases between. The CDR3 is CAWSAPGWYQETQYF. The DNA for the CDR3 is TGTGCCTGGAGTGCTCCAGGTTGGTACCAAGAGACCCAGTACTTC.

The CDR3 reads CASRGALDFYGYTF. The CDR3 coding sequence is TGTGCCAGTCGCGGGGCACTTGATTTCTATGGCTACACCTTC. This chain connects TRBV25-1 to TRBJ1-2, with D perhaps TRBD1 (5 bases). The CDR3 totals 14 residues. Trimming removed 9 bases from V and 4 bases from J, with 18 bases in between. Germline V gene sequence: CDR1 MGHDK, CDR2 SYGVNS.

V usage is TRBV18 and J usage is TRBJ1-1; D not resolved. Germline V gene data show CDR1 as KGHSH and CDR2 as LQKENI. V lost 2 bases, J lost 8 bases, and 9 bases lay in between. There are 12 residues in the CDR3. CDR3 nucleotide sequence: TGTGCCAGCTCACCAGCGGGTACGGAAGCTTTCTTT. It codes for CASSPAGTEAFF.

A note on this clone: This sample includes further DNA sequences coding for the same CDR3. CDR3 sequence (DNA): TGTGCCAATACCCGGGCTAGCGGGAGTGAGGAGACCCAGTACTTC. Its translation: CANTRASGSEETQYF. The chain carries TRBV6-1 and TRBJ2-5; TRBD2 matches at 10 bases. The CDR3 is made up of 15 amino acids. Germline lookup yields CDR1 MNHNS and CDR2 SASEGT. Losses at the gene ends were 10 bases for V and 5 bases for J; bases not matched to a gene: 13.

This chain joins TRBV28 and TRBJ2-5; 10 bases align to TRBD2. CDR1 is MDHEN and CDR2 is SYDVKM in the germline V gene. V shed 5 bases and J 2 bases; nucleotides not matched to a gene: 14. The CDR3 is 18 amino acids. The CDR3 sequence: CASSGGAGGSRYQETQYF. The CDR3 bases are TGTGCCAGCAGTGGGGGAGCGGGAGGGTCCCGATATCAAGAGACCCAGTACTTC.

This clone was seen only a few times. V usage is TRBV5-1 and J usage is TRBJ2-2, with D possibly being TRBD2 (6 bases). Germline V CDR1 and CDR2: SGHRS, YFSETQ. The CDR3 is made up of 15 amino acids. Trimming removed 4 bases from V and 3 bases from J, with 13 bases in between. The CDR3 nucleotides are TGCGCCAGCAGCCCTTCCCGGGGGTACACCGGGGAGCTGTTTTTT. Protein product: CASSPSRGYTGELFF.

A single count supports this clone. The gene calls are TRBV7-9 and TRBJ1-1; tentatively, D is TRBD1 (5 bases). The CDR3 sequence is 13 residues long. Trimming cost V 5 bases and J 3 bases, with 10 bases left between them. Germline CDR1 is SEHNR and CDR2 is FQNEAQ (reference sequence). CDR3 nucleotide sequence: TGTGCCAGCAGCCAGAGCAGGGACACTGAAGCTTTCTTT. As protein: CASSQSRDTEAFF.

The genes are TRBV5-6 and TRBJ2-3; 9 nucleotides agree with TRBD2. Germline V lookup: CDR1 SGHDT, CDR2 YYEEEE. The CDR3 is made up of 14 amino acids. Unmatched junction bases numbered 2, after V lost 4 bases and J lost 2 bases. DNA for the CDR3: TGTGCCAGCAGCCTAGCGGGATACACAGATACGCAGTATTTT. Translation gives CASSLAGYTDTQYF.

The CDR3 sequence: CAWSVQGHTEAFF. CDR3 DNA: TGTGCCTGGAGTGTTCAGGGGCACACTGAAGCTTTCTTT. The chain has TRBV30 and TRBJ1-1; a possible D gene is TRBD1 (6 bases). The germline CDR1 and CDR2 sequences are GTSNPN and SVGIG (reference sequence). Trimming removed 0 bases from V and 3 bases from J, with 8 bases in between. The CDR3 extends over 13 amino acids. The whole variable domain, filled in from reference TRBV30 and TRBJ1-1, reads SQTIHQWPATLVQPVGSPLSLECTVEGTSNPNLYWYRQAAGRGLQLLFYSVGIGQISSEVPQNLSASRPQDRQFILSSKKLLLSDSGFYLCAWSVQGHTEAFFGQGTRLTVV.

The gene calls are TRBV29-1 and TRBJ1-2; 7 bases match TRBD1. Germline V CDR1 and CDR2: SQVTM, ANQGSEA. V lost 5 bases to trimming and J lost 6 bases; unmatched junction nucleotides: 6. This CDR3 is 12 amino acids long. The CDR3 sequence is CSVLGTDNGYTF. CDR3 DNA sequence: TGCAGCGTTCTCGGGACAGATAATGGCTACACCTTC.

The V gene is TRBV2, the J gene TRBJ2-2, with 12 positions matching TRBD1. The J segment lost 5 bases and the V segment lost 6 bases, leaving 7 bases of the junction unmatched. The CDR3 runs 16 residues. Germline assignment: CDR1 SNHLY and CDR2 FYNNEI. The CDR3 spells CASRGQGASRTGELFF. The DNA for the CDR3 is TGTGCCAGCAGGGGACAGGGGGCTTCAAGGACCGGGGAGCTGTTTTTT.

V is TRBV6-5 and J is TRBJ2-7; TRBD2 matches at 10 bases. The trim removed 4 bases at V and 3 bases at J, leaving 3 bases unmatched. The CDR3 sequence is 14 residues long. Germline V lookup: CDR1 MNHEY, CDR2 SVGAGI. In nucleotides, the CDR3 is TGTGCCAGCAGTTCACGGACTAGCGGCTACGAGCAGTACTTC. It is translated as CASSSRTSGYEQYF.

J is TRBJ2-5 and V is TRBV4-1; 9 nucleotides agree with TRBD1. Germline V gene data show CDR1 as MGHRA and CDR2 as YSYEKL. This CDR3 region has 16 residues. The V segment lost 4 bases and the J segment 4 bases; nucleotides outside the gene matches: 10. In DNA, the CDR3 is TGCGCCAGCAGCCGAAGTCCGGGACAGGGATCAGAGACCCAGTACTTC. Its translation: CASSRSPGQGSETQYF.

This clone has more than one count but fewer than ten. This sequence joins TRBV7-9 and TRBJ2-4; D might be TRBD2 (6 bases). Trimming left V 2 bases short and J 1 base short, with 18 bases between. The CDR3 runs 18 residues. Germline values: CDR1 SEHNR, CDR2 FQNEAQ (reference sequence). CDR3 loop: CASSLYQGLGLAKNIQYF. As DNA, the CDR3 is TGTGCCAGCAGCTTATACCAGGGACTCGGTCTGGCCAAAAACATTCAGTACTTC.

The chain couples TRBV6-5 to TRBJ2-5, with 7 positions matching TRBD1. Germline loops: CDR1 MNHEY, CDR2 SVGAGI. Germline trimming cut 4 bases from V and 4 bases from J; bases unmatched to any gene: 9. The CDR3 loop spans 15 amino acids. CDR3 DNA sequence: TGTGCCAGCAGTTCCAATTGGGACAGTGGAGAGACCCAGTACTTC. Amino acid sequence: CASSSNWDSGETQYF.

The chain couples TRBV7-2 to TRBJ1-4; D ambiguous. Trimming pared 4 bases from V and 7 bases from J, leaving 10 bases between. CDR1 is SGHTA, CDR2 FQGNSA, per germline. The CDR3 contains 13 residues. The CDR3 spells CASSYRRGEKLFF. CDR3 bases: TGTGCCAGCAGCTACCGACGGGGTGAAAAACTGTTTTTT.

This chain connects TRBV29-1 to TRBJ2-1, with 11 bases that match TRBD1. Trimming removed 1 base from V and 8 bases from J; junction bases left unmatched: 4. Germline V gives CDR1 SQVTM, CDR2 ANQGSEA. The CDR3 extends over 14 amino acids. The CDR3 nucleotides read TGCAGCGTTGAAGGGTGGACAGGGGGCCATGAGCAGTTCTTC. Amino acid sequence: CSVEGWTGGHEQFF.

The chain employs TRBV28 and TRBJ1-3, with D possibly being TRBD1 (5 bases). V dropped 2 bases and J dropped 10 bases, with 9 bases sitting between them. CDR3 length: 12 residues. Germline-derived CDR1 and CDR2 are MDHEN and SYDVKM. DNA of the CDR3: TGTGCCAGCAGTTTAAACCGGGGGACCATATATTTT. Protein product: CASSLNRGTIYF.

The V call is TRBV6-5, the J call TRBJ2-5; TRBD2 agrees at 8 bases. Germline values: CDR1 MNHEY, CDR2 SVGAGI. V was pared by 5 bases and J by 5 bases, with 4 bases of the junction left unmatched. The CDR3 extends over 13 amino acids. CDR3 coding DNA: TGTGCCAGCAGTCCAGCGGGGGAGGAGACCCAGTACTTC. It codes for CASSPAGEETQYF.

The chain links TRBV28 to TRBJ2-3, with TRBD1 matching over 7 bases. The CDR3 has 14 residues. In germline, CDR1 is MDHEN, CDR2 SYDVKM. Trimming cost V 4 bases and J 4 bases; bases outside gene matches: 5. CDR3 nucleotide sequence: TGTGCCAGCAGTTCACAGGGGATCCCAGATACGCAGTATTTT. As protein: CASSSQGIPDTQYF.